Below, 17 T cell receptor beta chains from the same sample are listed, as sequenced in a study of T cells after posttransplantation cyclophosphamide. Produced via immunoSEQ multiplex PCR; TCRdb's table is partial and in-frame only. Observed in the sample are 40,000 to 60,000 clones, none of them singletons. Sequences were obtained from PBMCs. These receptors were obtained from a man aged 40-55 years in good health, CMV-negative, and a related stem cell transplant donor.

This clone was detected many times. The chain recombines TRBV7-2 with TRBJ1-2; possible D gene TRBD1, 5 bases. The V end was cut by 1 base, the J end by 4 bases, with 13 bases between. The CDR3 extends over 15 amino acids. From germline, CDR1 is SGHTA and CDR2 FQGNSA. The CDR3 protein is CASSLDPGDRYGYTF. CDR3 nucleotides: TGTGCCAGCAGCTTAGATCCGGGGGATCGCTATGGCTACACCTTC. Full variable domain (remainder filled in from reference TRBV7-2 and TRBJ1-2): GAGVSQSPSNKVTEKGKDVELRCDPISGHTALYWYRQSLGQGLEFLIYFQGNSAPDKSGLPSDRFSAERTGGSVSTLTIQRTQQEDSAVYLCASSLDPGDRYGYTFGSGTRLTVV.

This clone has ten or more counts. V gene TRBV28 combines with J gene TRBJ2-1; 7 bases align to TRBD2. Trimming took 5 bases from V and 7 from J; bases not matched to a gene: 17. The CDR3 spans 17 residues. In germline, CDR1 is MDHEN, CDR2 SYDVKM. The CDR3: CASSPYPTSPIINEQFF. CDR3 DNA: TGTGCCAGCAGTCCCTATCCGACTAGCCCTATTATTAATGAGCAGTTCTTC.

This clone has a count of ten or more. This chain uses TRBV29-1 with TRBJ1-1; D is unresolved. The CDR3 totals 15 residues. Trimming shortened V by 0 bases and J by 4 bases, and 15 bases separated the two germline ends. CDR1 and CDR2 from the germline V gene are SQVTM and ANQGSEA. In DNA, the CDR3 is TGCAGCGTTGAAGATATGGGGAGTCTGATCACTGAAGCTTTCTTT. It translates to CSVEDMGSLITEAFF.

This clone was detected ten times or more. This chain links TRBV30 with TRBJ2-2, with D possibly TRBD1 on 5 matching bases. CDR1 is GTSNPN and CDR2 is SVGIG in the germline V gene (reference sequence). Trimming removed 8 bases from V and 5 bases from J, with 12 bases in between. This CDR3 has 12 residues. The CDR3 coding sequence is TGTGCCACCTACCCAGGGACCGGGGAGCTGTTTTTT. Translating gives CATYPGTGELFF.

This clone was seen repeatedly, ten times or more. V gene TRBV7-9 combines with J gene TRBJ1-3; the D is unclear. Trimming took off 5 bases at V and 4 bases at J, with 18 bases between the two ends. Germline V gene data show CDR1 as SEHNR and CDR2 as FQNEAQ (reference sequence). CDR3 length: 16 residues. CDR3 residues: CASSAPGTPGGNTIYF. CDR3 DNA: TGTGCCAGCAGCGCTCCGGGCACTCCGGGGGGAAACACCATATATTTT.

This clone was picked up many times. The chain joins TRBV9 to TRBJ2-7; 7 bases fit TRBD2. After removal of 4 bases from V and 2 bases from J, the junction contained 9 bases not matched to a gene. Germline V CDR1 and CDR2: SGDLS, YYNGEE. This CDR3 comprises 15 residues. The CDR3 sequence is CASSPLGGGPYEQYF. In DNA, the CDR3 is TGTGCCAGCAGCCCCTTGGGGGGGGGACCCTACGAGCAGTACTTC.

This clone was recorded many times. The rearrangement links TRBV19 to TRBJ1-4; D unresolved. This CDR3 spans 12 amino acids. The germline CDR1 and CDR2 sequences are LNHDA and SQIVND (reference sequence). Trimming removed 6 bases from V and 5 bases from J, with 7 bases in between. CDR3 sequence (DNA): TGTGCCAGTAGAGAGTACAATGAAAAACTGTTTTTT. Its protein is CASREYNEKLFF.

This clone was detected ten times or more. The rearrangement links TRBV27 to TRBJ2-1; D is perhaps TRBD2 (5 bases). The V end was cut by 7 bases, the J end by 5 bases, with 12 bases between. Germline CDR1 is MNHEY and CDR2 is SMNVEV (reference sequence). The CDR3 loop spans 13 amino acids. The CDR3 is CASMSHGDNEQFF. Here the CDR3 DNA reads TGTGCCAGCATGAGTCACGGGGACAATGAGCAGTTCTTC.

This clone was seen at least ten times. This chain joins TRBV27 and TRBJ2-3, with a weak D call TRBD1 (5 bases). The CDR3 loop spans 12 amino acids. Germline V CDR1 and CDR2: MNHEY, SMNVEV (reference sequence). The ends were cut back, 6 bases at V and 5 bases at J, with 9 bases in the middle. The CDR3, as DNA: TGTGCCAGCAGATCAGGGATAGATACGCAGTATTTT. This sequence encodes CASRSGIDTQYF.

This clone was seen at least ten times. This rearrangement joins TRBV9 to TRBJ2-2; D ambiguous. Trimming left V 0 bases short and J 6 bases short, with 9 bases between. The V gene's germline CDR1 is SGDLS and CDR2 YYNGEE. This CDR3 contains 14 residues. The CDR3 loop is CASSVGLYPGELFF. The CDR3 nucleotides are TGTGCCAGCAGCGTAGGACTCTACCCCGGGGAGCTGTTTTTT. Full variable domain (outside the CDR3, taken from reference TRBV9 and TRBJ2-2): DSGVTQTPKHLITATGQRVTLRCSPRSGDLSVYWYQQSLDQGLQFLIQYYNGEERAKGNILERFSAQQFPDLHSELNLSSLELGDSALYFCASSVGLYPGELFFGEGSRLTVL.

At least ten counts were recorded for this clone. The genes are TRBV28 and TRBJ1-4; D ambiguous. The CDR3 sequence is 17 residues long. CDR1 MDHEN and CDR2 SYDVKM come from the germline V gene. V was cut by 5 bases and J by 0 bases, with 16 bases left in between. CDR3 amino acids: CASSPRFFQATNEKLFF. The CDR3 DNA reads as TGTGCCAGCAGTCCGAGATTTTTCCAGGCAACTAATGAAAAACTGTTTTTT.

This clone was observed at least ten times. The genes are TRBV27 and TRBJ2-2, with D tentatively TRBD2 (6 bases). V was shortened by 6 bases and J by 2 bases, with 10 bases between the two germline ends. Germline V lookup: CDR1 MNHEY, CDR2 SMNVEV (reference sequence). This CDR3 is 14 amino acids long. The CDR3 here is CASSIGGNTGELFF. CDR3 bases: TGTGCCAGCAGCATCGGGGGAAACACCGGGGAGCTGTTTTTT.

This clone was seen many times. The V and J genes are TRBV9 and TRBJ1-4, with 9 bases lining up with TRBD1. Germline CDR1 reads SGDLS; CDR2 reads YYNGEE. V was pared by 2 bases and J by 7 bases, with 3 bases of the junction left unmatched. This CDR3 has 14 residues. CDR3 DNA: TGTGCCAGCAGCGTGGGACAGGGTGGTGAAAAACTGTTTTTT. Its protein product is CASSVGQGGEKLFF.

This clone was observed at least ten times. This chain uses TRBV29-1 with TRBJ1-2; no clear D. The CDR3 runs to 12 residues. The V gene lost 5 bases and the J gene lost 4 bases, with 11 bases spanning the gap. Germline CDR1 SQVTM, CDR2 ANQGSEA. CDR3 sequence: CSVPGYLYGYTF. The CDR3 bases are TGCAGCGTTCCAGGTTACCTCTATGGCTACACCTTC.

This clone was found many times. The V gene is TRBV6-1, the J gene TRBJ2-7; a weak D match, TRBD1 (6 bases). CDR1 and CDR2 from the germline V gene are MNHNS and SASEGT. V was shortened by 3 bases and J by 0 bases, with 15 bases between the two germline ends. CDR3 length: 16 residues. CDR3 coding DNA: TGTGCCAGCAGTGAGCCGCCCGACAGGAACTCCTACGAGCAGTACTTC. This sequence encodes CASSEPPDRNSYEQYF.

In its sample, this clone was seen many times. The CDR3 reads CASSFGTGAGEAFF. The DNA of the CDR3 is TGTGCCAGCAGCTTCGGGACAGGGGCGGGTGAAGCTTTCTTT. V gene TRBV11-2 combines with J gene TRBJ1-1; TRBD1 aligns across 10 bases. Unmatched junction bases numbered 5, after V lost 3 bases and J lost 7 bases. This CDR3 contains 14 residues. Germline CDR1 reads SGHAT; CDR2 reads FQNNGV.

The sample holds many counts of this clone. The chain couples TRBV6-1 to TRBJ1-1; a weak D match, TRBD1 (6 bases). The CDR3 has 14 residues. V gave up 6 bases and J gave up 5 bases, with 16 bases separating them. Germline V lookup: CDR1 MNHNS, CDR2 SASEGT. The CDR3 protein is CASRLQGGETEAFF. The CDR3 coding sequence is TGTGCCAGCAGGTTACAGGGTGGGGAGACTGAAGCTTTCTTT.